What follows are 11 T cell receptor beta chains derived from one specimen sequenced in a study of graft-versus-host responses after intestinal transplantation. The table came from immunoSEQ multiplex PCR; TCRdb's copy has only in-frame clones and leaves some out. The sample lists about 97,000 clones, 75% to 95% occurring once. For these receptors, no antigen is known. Sample: unstimulated CD4+ T cells sorted from spleen or lymph node cells, taken before transplant. The receptors come from a human donor who was the organ donor for an intestinal transplant.

This chain links TRBV11-2 with TRBJ2-1, with 14 bases fitting TRBD2. Germline CDR1 reads SGHAT; CDR2 reads FQNNGV. The CDR3 is 19 amino acids. The J segment lost 8 bases and the V segment lost 5 bases, leaving 17 bases of the junction unmatched. The CDR3 spells CASSPRGGLAGAGVDEQFF. CDR3 DNA: TGTGCCAGCAGCCCCCGTGGGGGACTAGCGGGGGCAGGAGTGGATGAGCAGTTCTTC.

The chain has TRBV11-3 and TRBJ2-1, with a weak D call TRBD2 (5 bases). The CDR3 spans 13 residues. The ends were cut back, 5 bases at V and 0 bases at J, with 5 bases in the middle. The germline CDR1 and CDR2 sequences are SGHNT and YENEEA. The CDR3 coding sequence is TGTGCCAGCAGCGGGAGCTCCTACAATGAGCAGTTCTTC. Its protein is CASSGSSYNEQFF. Complete variable domain (other parts from reference TRBV11-3 and TRBJ2-1): EAGVVQSPRYKIIEKKQPVAFWCNPISGHNTLYWYLQNLGQGPELLIRYENEEAVDDSQLPKDRFSAERLKGVDSTLKIQPAELGDSAVYLCASSGSSYNEQFFGPGTRLTVL.

The chain uses TRBV19 and TRBJ2-1; tentative D call: TRBD1 (5 bases). From germline, CDR1 is LNHDA and CDR2 SQIVND (reference sequence). Deletions cut 4 bases from V and 3 bases from J, with 16 bases between. The length of the CDR3 is 16 residues. CDR3 sequence (DNA): TGTGCCAGTAGTACAAAGACAGCTTTCCTCTACAATGAGCAGTTCTTC. Protein sequence: CASSTKTAFLYNEQFF.

As concerns this clone: In the same sample, other DNA sequences code for this CDR3. The J gene is TRBJ1-6, the V gene TRBV7-2; no reliable D call. The CDR3 is 14 residues long. V was trimmed by 1 base and J by 9 bases, leaving 10 bases between them. The germline V gene encodes CDR1 SGHTA and CDR2 FQGNSA. DNA of the CDR3: TGTGCCAGCAGCTTAGACCTTGGCAGTTCACCCCTCCACTTT. As protein: CASSLDLGSSPLHF. Complete variable domain (other parts from reference TRBV7-2 and TRBJ1-6): GAGVSQSPSNKVTEKGKDVELRCDPISGHTALYWYRQSLGQGLEFLIYFQGNSAPDKSGLPSDRFSAERTGGSVSTLTIQRTQQEDSAVYLCASSLDLGSSPLHFGNGTRLTVT.

The V call is TRBV6-5, the J call TRBJ1-6, with TRBD1 matching 7 bases. The CDR3 totals 15 residues. V was clipped by 7 bases and J by 8 bases; unmatched bases: 11. Germline V CDR1 and CDR2: MNHEY, SVGAGI. The CDR3, as DNA: TGTGCCAGCACACTACGAGGGGACAGCTATTCACCCCTCCACTTT. This translates into CASTLRGDSYSPLHF.

The chain has TRBV30 and TRBJ1-2; 9 bases map to TRBD1. V lost 0 bases to trimming and J lost 7 bases; unmatched junction nucleotides: 12. The CDR3 spans 16 residues. Germline loops: CDR1 GTSNPN, CDR2 SVGIG (reference sequence). Here the CDR3 reads CAWSVRATGGEGGYTF. The DNA of the CDR3 is TGTGCCTGGAGTGTAAGGGCGACAGGGGGTGAGGGTGGCTACACCTTC.

This chain uses TRBV5-1 with TRBJ2-6, with 8 bases identical to TRBD2. V lost 4 bases and J lost 3; bases outside the gene matches: 12. The CDR3 has 18 residues. Germline V gives CDR1 SGHRS, CDR2 YFSETQ. The CDR3 region is CASSLVPGGAGGANVLTF. CDR3 bases: TGCGCCAGCAGCCTTGTTCCGGGGGGGGCTGGTGGGGCCAACGTCCTGACTTTC.

The V gene is TRBV29-1, the J gene TRBJ1-2; D is perhaps TRBD1 (5 bases). The length of the CDR3 is 15 residues. Germline V lookup: CDR1 SQVTM, CDR2 ANQGSEA. The ends were cut back, 0 bases at V and 4 bases at J, with 15 bases in the middle. CDR3 DNA: TGCAGCGTTGAAGAGGGGCGCTCGAACTCCTATGGCTACACCTTC. Encoded protein: CSVEEGRSNSYGYTF.

This clone was counted once. The rearrangement links TRBV11-2 to TRBJ1-1; D remains unclear. The CDR3 sequence is 15 residues long. Trimming cost V 0 bases and J 3 bases, with 11 bases left between them. Germline loops: CDR1 SGHAT, CDR2 FQNNGV. The CDR3 loop is CASSLDFDWDTEAFF. In DNA form, the CDR3 reads TGTGCCAGCAGCTTAGACTTTGACTGGGACACTGAAGCTTTCTTT.

The chain recombines TRBV5-8 with TRBJ1-2; D perhaps matches TRBD1 (6 bases). Trimming stripped 6 bases from V and 3 bases from J, with 15 bases between. The CDR3 totals 14 residues. Germline V gene lookup returns CDR1 SGHTS and CDR2 YDEGEE. The CDR3 bases are TGTGCCAGCACCCTCCTGGGGACATACTATGGCTACACCTTC. Amino acid sequence: CASTLLGTYYGYTF.

The V call is TRBV6-6, the J call TRBJ1-1; 8 bases are a match to TRBD1. The trim removed 5 bases at V and 11 bases at J, leaving 7 bases unmatched. Germline CDR1 and CDR2: MNHNY and SVGAGI (reference sequence). This CDR3 contains 12 residues. As DNA, the CDR3 is TGTGCCAGCAGTACCCAGGGGGCGCGGGCTTTCTTT. It encodes CASSTQGARAFF.